The T cell receptor (beta chain) under discussion was sequenced for a study of radiotherapy plus CTLA-4 blockade in lung cancer. CDR3 length: 17 residues. Trimming removed 2 bases at V and 0 bases at J, with 16 bases between. Germline-derived CDR1 and CDR2 are MNHEY and SMNVEV (reference sequence). Sequenced by immunoSEQ multiplex PCR; TCRdb stores in-frame clones only, minus some. The sample shows about 59,000 clones, 65% to 80% of them seen only once. The receptor was isolated from a human donor with non-small cell lung cancer whose response to radiotherapy plus ipilimumab could not be evaluated. Sample: peripheral blood, taken from a patient treated with radiotherapy plus ipilimumab. This rearrangement joins TRBV27 to TRBJ1-1; D is perhaps TRBD1 (6 bases). The CDR3 spells CASSLTWRRGLNTEAFF. Here the CDR3 DNA reads TGTGCCAGCAGTTTAACCTGGCGAAGGGGGTTGAACACTGAAGCTTTCTTT.